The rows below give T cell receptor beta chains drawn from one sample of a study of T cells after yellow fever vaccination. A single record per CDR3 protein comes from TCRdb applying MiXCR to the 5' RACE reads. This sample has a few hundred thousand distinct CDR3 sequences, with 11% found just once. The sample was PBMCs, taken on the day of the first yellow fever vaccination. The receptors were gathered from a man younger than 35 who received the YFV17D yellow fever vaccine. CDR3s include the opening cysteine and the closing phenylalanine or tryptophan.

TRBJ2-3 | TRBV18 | CASSPPGQGRTDTQYF
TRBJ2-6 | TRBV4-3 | CASSQQRGSGANVLTF
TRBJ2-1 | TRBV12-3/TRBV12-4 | CASRTDRGWNEQFF
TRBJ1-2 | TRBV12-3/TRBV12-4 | CASSVGGAYGYTF
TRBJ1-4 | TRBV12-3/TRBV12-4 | CASTLTGVGEKLFF
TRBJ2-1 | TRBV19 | CASSMPSRTGSSYNEQFF
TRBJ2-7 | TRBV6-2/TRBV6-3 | CASSPSGEQYF
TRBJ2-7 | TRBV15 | CATSRDQGSYEQYF
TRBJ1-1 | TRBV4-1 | CASSNLLNTEAFF
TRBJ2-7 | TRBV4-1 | CASSPRQSLFYEQYF
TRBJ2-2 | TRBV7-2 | CASSYSPARGTGELFF
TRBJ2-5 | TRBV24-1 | CATSDNTPPGTQYF
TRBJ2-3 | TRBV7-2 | CASSLTFLATDTQYF
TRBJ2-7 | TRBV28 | CASSLGWQGSYEQYF
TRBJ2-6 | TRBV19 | CASRKQGSGANVLTF
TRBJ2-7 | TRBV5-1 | CASSYRTGASYEQYF
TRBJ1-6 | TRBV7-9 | CASSLLSNSPLHF
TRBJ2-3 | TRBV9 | CASTSGGRDTQYF
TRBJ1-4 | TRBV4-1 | CASSQEVETKLPKLFF
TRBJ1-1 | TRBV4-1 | CASSQVGRPGEAEAFF
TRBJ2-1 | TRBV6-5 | CASSYWSGAGSYNEQFF
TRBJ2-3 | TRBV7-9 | CASSLGQGVDTQYF
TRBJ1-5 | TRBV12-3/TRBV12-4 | CASSGDNQPQHF
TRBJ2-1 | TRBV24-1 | CATSGYGNEQFF
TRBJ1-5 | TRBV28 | CASSFGSWQPQHF
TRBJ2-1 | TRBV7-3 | CASSSKTGVNEQFF
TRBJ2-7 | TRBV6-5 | CASSYNGRGHEQYF
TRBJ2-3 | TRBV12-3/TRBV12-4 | CASSLIGDRDTQYF
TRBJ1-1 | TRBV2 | CASSVQGADTEAFF
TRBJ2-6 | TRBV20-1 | CSASREGGANVLTF
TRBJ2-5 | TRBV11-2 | CASSSPRGRETQYF
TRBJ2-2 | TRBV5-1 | CASSLRLAGENTGELFF
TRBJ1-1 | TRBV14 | CASSLGGSWTEAFF
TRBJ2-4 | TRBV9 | CASSAPSGGPTGIQYF
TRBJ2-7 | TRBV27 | CASSSGTTYEQYF
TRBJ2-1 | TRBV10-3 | CAIRSGDHYNEQFF
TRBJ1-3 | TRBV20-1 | CSASRSLAGNTIYF
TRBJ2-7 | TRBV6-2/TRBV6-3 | CASNRKGAPFSYEQYF
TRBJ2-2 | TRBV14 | CASSQFGSGELFF
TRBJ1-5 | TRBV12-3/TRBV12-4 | CASSSPGPGNQPQHF
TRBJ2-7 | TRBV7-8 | CASSGEGTSDYEQYF
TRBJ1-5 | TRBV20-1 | CSARDPKQKGNQPQHF
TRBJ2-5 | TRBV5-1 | CASSLAGTGGFETQYF
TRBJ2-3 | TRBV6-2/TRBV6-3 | CASAGNTDTQYF
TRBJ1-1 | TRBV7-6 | CASSSTQGYTEAFF
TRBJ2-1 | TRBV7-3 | CASSLTRGHNEQFF
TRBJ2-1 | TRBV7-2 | CASSLGGPGQGASEQFF
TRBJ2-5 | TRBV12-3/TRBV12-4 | CASSRSPETQYF
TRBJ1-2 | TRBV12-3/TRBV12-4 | CASSWGDYGYTF
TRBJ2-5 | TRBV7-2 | CASRNVWGQETQYF
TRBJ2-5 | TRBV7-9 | CASSLGVRRLPQYF
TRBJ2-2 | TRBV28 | CASSSPGQGLMELFF
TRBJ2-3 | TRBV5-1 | CASSLDGGGSSTDTQYF
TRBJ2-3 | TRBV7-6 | CASSYTRIGNTQYF
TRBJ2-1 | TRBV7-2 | CASRQTSSPYNEQFF
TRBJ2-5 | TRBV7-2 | CASSLISSGQETQYF
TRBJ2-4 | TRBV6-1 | CASSPEGPKNIQYF
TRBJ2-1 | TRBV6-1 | CASCLAGGLGEQFF
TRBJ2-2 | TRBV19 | CASSMGTDTGELFF
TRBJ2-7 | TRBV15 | CATSSNRGPYEQYF